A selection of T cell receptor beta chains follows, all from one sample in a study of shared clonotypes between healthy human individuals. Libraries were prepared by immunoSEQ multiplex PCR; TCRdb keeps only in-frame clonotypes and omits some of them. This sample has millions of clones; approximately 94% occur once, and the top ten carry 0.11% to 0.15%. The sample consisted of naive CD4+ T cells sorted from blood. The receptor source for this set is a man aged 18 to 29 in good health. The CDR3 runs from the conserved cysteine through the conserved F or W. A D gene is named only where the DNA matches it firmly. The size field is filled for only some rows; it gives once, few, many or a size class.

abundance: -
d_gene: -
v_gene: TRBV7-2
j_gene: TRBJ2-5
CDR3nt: TGTGCCAGCAGCACGACCCGGGGAAGTGGAGAGACCCAGTACTTC
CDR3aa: CASSTTRGSGETQYF

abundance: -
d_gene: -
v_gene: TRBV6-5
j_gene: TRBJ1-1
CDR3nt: TGTGCCAGCAGTCACCACAGTTCCGCAGCTTTCTTT
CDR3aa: CASSHHSSAAFF

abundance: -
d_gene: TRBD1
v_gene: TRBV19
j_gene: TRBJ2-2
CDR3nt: TGTGCCAGTAGTACCGGGACAGGGATCGGGGAGCTGTTTTTT
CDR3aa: CASSTGTGIGELFF

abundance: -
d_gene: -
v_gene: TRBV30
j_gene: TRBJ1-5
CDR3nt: TGTGCCTTATCGGGCTCCCTTGGAAGCAATCAGCCCCAGCATTTT
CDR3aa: CALSGSLGSNQPQHF

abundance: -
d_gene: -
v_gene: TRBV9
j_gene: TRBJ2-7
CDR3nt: TGTGCCAGCAGCTCCTGGCCAGGAACGTCCGAGCAGTACTTC
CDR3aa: CASSSWPGTSEQYF

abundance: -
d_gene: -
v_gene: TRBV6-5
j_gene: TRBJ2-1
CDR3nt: TGTGCCAGCACCCCCCCTGGGGCGACATACAATGAGCAGTTCTTC
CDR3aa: CASTPPGATYNEQFF

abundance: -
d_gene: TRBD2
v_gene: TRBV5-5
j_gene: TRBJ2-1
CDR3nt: TGTGCCAGCAGCTTCAGCGGGACTTGGAATGAGCAGTTCTTC
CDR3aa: CASSFSGTWNEQFF

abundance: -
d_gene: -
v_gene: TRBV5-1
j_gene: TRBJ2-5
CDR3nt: TGCGCCAGCAGCTTGCCAAGTATACAAGAGACCCAGTACTTC
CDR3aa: CASSLPSIQETQYF

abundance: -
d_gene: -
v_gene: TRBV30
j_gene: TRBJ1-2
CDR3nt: TGTGCCTCAGACGGGGGGGGAGATGGCTACACCTTC
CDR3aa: CASDGGGDGYTF

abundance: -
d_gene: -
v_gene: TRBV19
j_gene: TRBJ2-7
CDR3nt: TGTGCCAGTAGTCCCCGACTGTTGAGCTCCTACGAGCAGTACTTC
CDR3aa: CASSPRLLSSYEQYF

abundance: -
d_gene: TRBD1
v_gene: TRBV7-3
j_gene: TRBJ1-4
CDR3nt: TGTGCCAGCAGCATGACAGGGAGGGCTAATGAAAAACTGTTTTTT
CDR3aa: CASSMTGRANEKLFF

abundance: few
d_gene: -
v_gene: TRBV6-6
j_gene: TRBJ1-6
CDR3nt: TGTGCCAGCAGGGCACCACCTTCCGATAATTCACCCCTCCACTTT
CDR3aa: CASRAPPSDNSPLHF

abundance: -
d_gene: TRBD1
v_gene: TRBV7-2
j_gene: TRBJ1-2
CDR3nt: TGTGCCAGCAGCGAGCAGACAGGGCCCTATGGCTACACCTTC
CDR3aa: CASSEQTGPYGYTF

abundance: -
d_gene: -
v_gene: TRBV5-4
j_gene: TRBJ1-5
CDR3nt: TGTGCCAGCAGCTTGGGTAATCAGCCCCAGCATTTT
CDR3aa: CASSLGNQPQHF

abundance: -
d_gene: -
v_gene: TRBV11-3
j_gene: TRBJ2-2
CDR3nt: TGTGCCAGCAGCCTGGACAGAGGAACCGGGGAGCTGTTTTTT
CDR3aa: CASSLDRGTGELFF

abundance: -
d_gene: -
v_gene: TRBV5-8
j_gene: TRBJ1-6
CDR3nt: TGTGCCAGCAGCGGTAGAACGATCTCCTATAATTCACCCCTCCACTTT
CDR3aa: CASSGRTISYNSPLHF

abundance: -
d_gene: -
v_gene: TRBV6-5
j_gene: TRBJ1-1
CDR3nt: TGTGCCAGCAAAGAACAGGGGAACACTGAAGCTTTCTTT
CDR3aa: CASKEQGNTEAFF

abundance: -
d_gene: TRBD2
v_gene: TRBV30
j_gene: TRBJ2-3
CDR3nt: TGTGCCTGGAGTGTCCTAGCGGGAGGGCCGGATACGCAGTATTTT
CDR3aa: CAWSVLAGGPDTQYF

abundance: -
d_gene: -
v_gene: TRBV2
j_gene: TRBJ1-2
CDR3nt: TGTGCCAGCAGTGAACGGGGCCGTTATGGCTACACCTTC
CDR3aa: CASSERGRYGYTF

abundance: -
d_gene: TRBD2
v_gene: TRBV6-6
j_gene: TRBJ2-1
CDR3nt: TGTGCCAGCAGCCGAAGCGGGGGGGACTACAATGAGCAGTTCTTC
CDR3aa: CASSRSGGDYNEQFF